This T cell receptor beta chain derives from a study of T cells after yellow fever vaccination. This clonotype came up a few times. Germline V gene data show CDR1 as SGHTA and CDR2 as FQGNSA. The ends lost 5 bases at V and 2 bases at J; junction bases unmatched: 14. This CDR3 has 17 residues. TCRdb analysed the 5' RACE reads with MiXCR anew, one entry per CDR3 protein. Of some 52,000 distinct CDR3 sequences listed, less than 8% are singletons. The sequenced sample was CD8+ T cells not binding an NS4B(214-222) dextramer, sorted from PBMCs, obtained roughly seven weeks after the first yellow fever vaccination. The chain is built from TRBV7-2 and TRBJ1-1, with TRBD1 identical over 7 bases. The sequence derives from a young man who received the YFV17D yellow fever vaccine. The DNA of the CDR3 is TGTGCCAGCAGCCAACCATACCGGGACAGCTTTAACACTGAAGCTTTCTTT. It yields the protein CASSQPYRDSFNTEAFF. Complete variable domain (other parts from reference TRBV7-2 and TRBJ1-1): GAGVSQSPSNKVTEKGKDVELRCDPISGHTALYWYRQSLGQGLEFLIYFQGNSAPDKSGLPSDRFSAERTGGSVSTLTIQRTQQEDSAVYLCASSQPYRDSFNTEAFFGQGTRLTVV.